This TCR beta chain was recovered during a study of blood T cell repertoires in COVID-19. Turning to the study itself: Spain, Italy and the United States supplied samples that represented acute and convalescent COVID-19. From T cells, B-cell-depleted T cells, or PBMCs came the material, which was cDNA or gDNA.

Original handling: Cell counts per sample came from amplifying reference gene primers. Here immunoSEQ multiplex PCR was the method, and the copy in TCRdb shows in-frame clones only, minus some. V, J and clone size are taken as reported in that table, and D and trimming were inferred from the DNA itself. There are some 120,000 clones in the sample; roughly four fifths occur only once, and 9% to 15% lies in the top ten. Germline V gene lookup returns CDR1 GTSNPN and CDR2 SVGIG (reference sequence). CDR3 length: 14 residues. V gave up 4 bases and J gave up 3 bases; unmatched junction bases: 5. The TCR was taken from a woman in her fifties or sixties with acute or convalescent COVID-19. J is TRBJ2-7 and V is TRBV30, with 11 bases identical to TRBD2. The sequencing input was peripheral blood. Written as DNA, the CDR3 is TGTGCCTGGAAGATAGCGGGGGGGATCTACGAGCAGTACTTC. Its translation is CAWKIAGGIYEQYF.